The 6 T cell receptor beta chains presented below share a single source sample, sequenced in a study of blood T cell repertoires in COVID-19. Repertoires were generated with immunoSEQ multiplex PCR, while TCRdb's copy carries only in-frame clones and drops some. The repertoire holds 140,000 to 150,000 clones, around 80% seen once, with roughly 4.7% in the top ten. The specimen was peripheral blood. The receptors here all came from a woman aged 45-65 years with acute or convalescent COVID-19.

This clone has just a few counts. V is TRBV7-2 and J is TRBJ1-3; a possible D gene is TRBD1 (5 bases). The CDR3 is 16 amino acids. Trimming left V 3 bases short and J 5 bases short, with 17 bases between. Germline V lookup: CDR1 SGHTA, CDR2 FQGNSA. CDR3 sequence reads: CASSFFLAGRRNTIYF. In nucleotides, the CDR3 is TGTGCCAGCAGCTTTTTCCTCGCGGGACGGAGAAACACCATATATTTT.

This clone occurred a few times. This chain links TRBV18 with TRBJ2-1, with D perhaps TRBD2 (6 bases). Trimming removed 3 bases at V and 9 bases at J, with 9 bases between. CDR1 KGHSH and CDR2 LQKENI come from the germline V gene. The CDR3 is 12 residues long. The CDR3 coding sequence is TGTGCCAGCTCACCGACTAGTATTGAGCAGTTCTTC. It specifies CASSPTSIEQFF.

The gene calls are TRBV18 and TRBJ1-3, with D tentatively TRBD1 (6 bases). V gave up 2 bases and J gave up 0 bases, with 23 bases separating them. CDR3 length: 20 residues. The germline CDR1 and CDR2 sequences are KGHSH and LQKENI. DNA of the CDR3: TGTGCCAGCTCACCATCCCTCCTGAACAGGGTATATAGCTCTGGAAACACCATATATTTT. It codes for CASSPSLLNRVYSSGNTIYF.

The CDR3 coding sequence is TGTGCCAGCAGTGACCGACAGGGTGTCGACATTCAGTACTTC. Translating gives CASSDRQGVDIQYF. The chain links TRBV6-1 to TRBJ2-4, with 7 bases lining up with TRBD1. This CDR3 comprises 14 residues. The J segment lost 8 bases and the V segment lost 3 bases, leaving 7 bases of the junction unmatched. Germline lookup yields CDR1 MNHNS and CDR2 SASEGT.

The chain has TRBV4-3 and TRBJ2-2; 7 positions agree with TRBD2. Per germline, CDR1 LGHNA and CDR2 YSLEER. V lost 1 base, J lost 4 bases, and 6 bases stayed unmatched. This CDR3 contains 16 residues. CDR3 sequence (DNA): TGCGCCAGCAGCCAAGCCCAACGCGGGGGCACCGGGGAGCTGTTTTTT. It specifies CASSQAQRGGTGELFF.

The rearrangement uses TRBV9 and TRBJ1-6; D call uncertain. Looked up from germline, CDR1 is SGDLS and CDR2 is YYNGEE. The CDR3 extends over 15 amino acids. V lost 2 bases to trimming and J lost 9 bases, with 15 bases between them. This CDR3 is CASSVGGELGSPLHF. As DNA, the CDR3 is TGTGCCAGCAGCGTTGGCGGGGAGCTTGGTTCACCCCTCCACTTT.